This TCR beta chain was retrieved from a study of T-cell reconstitution after alpha-beta-depleted transplantation in children. At least ten counts were recorded for this clonotype. A TCRbeta library incorporating unique molecular identifiers was prepared. MiXCR, applied by TCRdb to the PCR reads, yields one record per CDR3 protein. The sample has a few hundred thousand distinct CDR3 sequences, roughly 43% seen once. The sequence was obtained from a girl aged 2-9 years with aplastic anemia, due to receive a stem cell transplant. The sequencing used PBMCs, collected before TCRalphabeta/CD19-depleted stem cell transplant.

The CDR3 DNA is TGTGCCAGCAGCTTAACAAGGGGTTACGAGCAGTACTTC. The encoded protein is CASSLTRGYEQYF. This chain connects TRBV7-2 to TRBJ2-7; tentative D call: TRBD1 (5 bases). Germline CDR1 and CDR2: SGHTA and FQGNSA. Deletions cut 2 bases from V and 4 bases from J, with 9 bases between. This CDR3 spans 13 amino acids.